This T cell receptor (beta chain) was profiled in a study of Graves' ophthalmopathy and Graves' hyperthyroidism. Across the study: Cases classed as stable hyperthyroidism had no ophthalmopathy within 18 months of follow-up. Study-level results: Progression of ophthalmopathy was predicted by the model with 65% to 71% sensitivity and roughly 78% specificity.

CDR1 and CDR2 from the germline V gene are LNHNV and YYDKDF (reference sequence). Trimming shortened V by 3 bases and J by 4 bases, and 9 bases separated the two germline ends. The CDR3 spans 13 residues. Amplified TCR beta CDR3 regions were obtained using RNA transcripts as template. Second-round multiplex PCR came after first-round RT-PCR with HTBI primers. TCRdb independently ran MiXCR on the multiplex PCR reads; one entry per CDR3 protein. The sample consists of 500,000 to 600,000 distinct CDR3 sequences, under 40% of them appearing once. To note about this clonotype: The antigen remains unidentified.

V gene TRBV15 combines with J gene TRBJ2-5, with D hard to call. The source material was peripheral blood or thyroid tissue (not recorded which). The clonotype was recovered from an adult man with Graves' hyperthyroidism. CDR3 nucleotide sequence: TGTGCCACCAGCAGCTTGGTGGGAGAGACCCAGTACTTC. Translating gives CATSSLVGETQYF.